The T cell receptor beta chain described here comes from a study of beta chain features in type 1 diabetes. Study results and caveats: Cells that show high TCR expression could be over-represented by cDNA sequencing. There was a moderate but significant shortening of TCRB CDR3s in all four CD4+ subsets of Type 1 diabetes patients.

One heparinised blood draw averaging about 116 mL was given by each donor. Post-sort purity exceeded 98% for all sorted populations. Isolated RNA was reverse transcribed in full, so expressed TCRB transcripts were sequenced. The table came from immunoSEQ multiplex PCR; TCRdb's copy has only in-frame clones and leaves some out. The data contain some 350,000 clones, about 10% of them singletons. This clone turned up a few times. Its antigen is not known. This sequence originates from a man aged 25-45 years with type 1 diabetes. Sequencing used central memory CD4+ T cells from blood.

The CDR3: CASSFRGGRASETQYF. The DNA for the CDR3 is TGTGCCAGCAGCTTTCGGGGCGGGAGGGCCTCGGAGACCCAGTACTTC. This chain connects TRBV11-2 to TRBJ2-5; 9 positions agree with TRBD2. The V gene end was trimmed by 3 bases and the J gene end by 5 bases; junction bases not matched to a gene: 10. The CDR3 runs to 16 residues. Germline V gene sequence: CDR1 SGHAT, CDR2 FQNNGV.